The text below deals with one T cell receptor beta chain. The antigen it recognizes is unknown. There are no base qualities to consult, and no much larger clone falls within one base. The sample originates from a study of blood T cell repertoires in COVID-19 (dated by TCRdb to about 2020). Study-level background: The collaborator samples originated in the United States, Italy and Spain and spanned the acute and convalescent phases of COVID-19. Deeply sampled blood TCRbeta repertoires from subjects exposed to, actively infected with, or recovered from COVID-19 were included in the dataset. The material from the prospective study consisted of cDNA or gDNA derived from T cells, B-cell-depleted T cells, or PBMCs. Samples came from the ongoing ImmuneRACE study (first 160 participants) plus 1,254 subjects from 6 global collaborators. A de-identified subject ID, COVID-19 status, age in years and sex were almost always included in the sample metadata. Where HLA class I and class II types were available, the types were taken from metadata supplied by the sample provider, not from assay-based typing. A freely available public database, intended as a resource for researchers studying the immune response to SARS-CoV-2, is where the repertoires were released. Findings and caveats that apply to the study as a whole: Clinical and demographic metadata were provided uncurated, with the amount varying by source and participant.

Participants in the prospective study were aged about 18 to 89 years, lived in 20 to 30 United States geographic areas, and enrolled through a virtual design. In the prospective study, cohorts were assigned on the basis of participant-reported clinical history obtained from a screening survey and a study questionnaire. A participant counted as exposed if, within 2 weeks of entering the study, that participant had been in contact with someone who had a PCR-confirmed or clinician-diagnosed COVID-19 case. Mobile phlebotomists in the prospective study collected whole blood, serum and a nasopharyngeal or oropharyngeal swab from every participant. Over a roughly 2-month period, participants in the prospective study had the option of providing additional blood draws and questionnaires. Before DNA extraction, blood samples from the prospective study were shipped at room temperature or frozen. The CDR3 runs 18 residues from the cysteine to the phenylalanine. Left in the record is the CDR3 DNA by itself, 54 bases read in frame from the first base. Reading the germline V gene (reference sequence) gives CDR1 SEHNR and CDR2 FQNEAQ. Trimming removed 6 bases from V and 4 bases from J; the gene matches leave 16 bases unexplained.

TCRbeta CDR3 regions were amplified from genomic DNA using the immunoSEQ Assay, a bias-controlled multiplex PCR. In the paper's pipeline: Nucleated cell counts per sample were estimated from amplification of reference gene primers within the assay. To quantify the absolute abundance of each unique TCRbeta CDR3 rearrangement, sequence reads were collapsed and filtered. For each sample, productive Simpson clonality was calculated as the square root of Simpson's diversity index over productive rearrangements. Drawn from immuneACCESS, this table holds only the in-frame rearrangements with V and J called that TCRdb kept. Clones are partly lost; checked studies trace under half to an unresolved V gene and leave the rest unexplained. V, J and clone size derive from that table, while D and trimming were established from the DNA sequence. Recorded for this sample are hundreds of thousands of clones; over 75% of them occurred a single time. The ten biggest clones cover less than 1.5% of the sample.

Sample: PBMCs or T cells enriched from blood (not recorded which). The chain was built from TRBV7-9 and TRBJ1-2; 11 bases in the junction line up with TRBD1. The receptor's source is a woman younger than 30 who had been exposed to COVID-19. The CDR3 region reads CASSPSGTGGVGSYGYTF. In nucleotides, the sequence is TGTGCCAGCAGTCCCTCCGGGACAGGGGGGGTCGGGAGCTATGGCTACACCTTC.